The 8 T cell receptor beta chains in this list originate from one sample, sequenced in a study of cytomegalovirus exposure and HLA in healthy donors (dated by TCRdb to about 2017). The library was produced with the immunoSEQ multiplex PCR assay. The table comes from immuneACCESS by way of TCRdb, which keeps in-frame sequences with V and J called. Part of the clones is missing from these tables; in studies checked, under half for an unresolved V gene and the rest for unknown reasons. This sample is represented by 110,000 to 150,000 clones; about 91% of them were singletons. Of the sample, 9% falls within the top ten clones. The sample consisted of PBMCs. These receptors came from a woman between 18 and 30 years old in good health and CMV-seropositive.

This sequence joins TRBV19 and TRBJ1-1; weak D call: TRBD1 (5 bases). The germline V gene has CDR1 LNHDA and CDR2 SQIVND (reference sequence). Trimming shortened V by 7 bases and J by 1 base, and 13 bases separated the two germline ends. This CDR3 is built from 14 residues. CDR3 bases: TGTGCCAGTATTGCTGACAGCCGGAACACTGAAGCTTTCTTT. Protein: CASIADSRNTEAFF.

The V gene is TRBV7-6, the J gene TRBJ2-7; D is ambiguous. Looked up from germline, CDR1 is SGHVS and CDR2 is FNYEAQ. Deletions cut 2 bases from V and 1 base from J, with 6 bases between. This CDR3 region has 13 residues. CDR3 bases: TGTGCCAGCAGCTTATATCCGTCCTACGAGCAGTACTTC. Translated: CASSLYPSYEQYF.

The gene calls are TRBV27 and TRBJ2-1; 9 bases agree with TRBD2. Germline CDR1 is MNHEY and CDR2 is SMNVEV (reference sequence). Trimming at V came to 0 bases and at J to 8 bases, leaving 14 bases not matched to a gene. This CDR3 has 18 residues. The CDR3 loop is CASSLSFWRGGEGDEQFF. In DNA form, the CDR3 reads TGTGCCAGCAGTTTATCTTTTTGGCGGGGGGGCGAAGGGGATGAGCAGTTCTTC.

DNA for the CDR3: TGTGCCAGCAGCCCGAAGGCAGGACAGGGGATAAATGAGCAGTTCTTC. It yields the protein CASSPKAGQGINEQFF. The gene calls are TRBV7-6 and TRBJ2-1, with TRBD1 identical over 9 bases. CDR1 and CDR2 from the germline V gene are SGHVS and FNYEAQ. J lost 7 bases, V lost 5 bases, and 12 bases had no gene match. This CDR3 has 16 residues. Complete variable domain (other parts from reference TRBV7-6 and TRBJ2-1): GAGVSQSPRYKVTKRGQDVALRCDPISGHVSLYWYRQALGQGPEFLTYFNYEAQQDKSGLPNDRFSAERPEGSISTLTIQRTEQRDSAMYRCASSPKAGQGINEQFFGPGTRLTVL.

The chain carries TRBV4-1 and TRBJ1-1; D is unclear. This CDR3 has 16 amino acids. The germline V gene encodes CDR1 MGHRA and CDR2 YSYEKL. V lost 2 bases and J lost 8, with 21 bases in between. The CDR3 protein is CASSQPPGIALPEAFF. The CDR3 nucleotides read TGCGCCAGCAGCCAACCTCCGGGGATCGCCCTCCCCGAAGCTTTCTTT.

CDR3 protein: CASSPRTGFGSNEKLFF. The CDR3 DNA is TGTGCCAGCAGCCCACGGACAGGTTTTGGATCTAATGAAAAACTGTTTTTT. The V gene is TRBV9, the J gene TRBJ1-4, with 7 bases identical to TRBD1. Per germline, CDR1 SGDLS and CDR2 YYNGEE. After removal of 4 bases from V and 3 bases from J, the junction contained 12 bases not matched to a gene. This CDR3 spans 17 amino acids. Filled out from reference TRBV9 and TRBJ1-4, the complete variable domain reads DSGVTQTPKHLITATGQRVTLRCSPRSGDLSVYWYQQSLDQGLQFLIQYYNGEERAKGNILERFSAQQFPDLHSELNLSSLELGDSALYFCASSPRTGFGSNEKLFFGSGTQLSVL.

The V call is TRBV6-5, the J call TRBJ1-1, with D perhaps matching TRBD1 (6 bases). The CDR3 loop spans 13 amino acids. V gave up 6 bases and J gave up 8 bases, with 16 bases separating them. CDR1 and CDR2 (germline): MNHEY, SVGAGI. In DNA, the CDR3 is TGTGCCAGCAGCCCCGGGCAGGGGAGAGAAGCTTTCTTT. Its translation is CASSPGQGREAFF.

The CDR3: CASSLGSGTSKGEQYF. The CDR3 bases are TGCGCCAGCAGCTTGGGTTCGGGGACTTCCAAGGGAGAGCAGTACTTC. V usage is TRBV5-1 and J usage is TRBJ2-7; D may be TRBD2 (6 bases). Germline V gene lookup returns CDR1 SGHRS and CDR2 YFSETQ. V was clipped by 0 bases and J by 7 bases, with 20 bases between them. There are 16 residues in the CDR3. The full variable domain, with the rest looked up from reference TRBV5-1 and TRBJ2-7, is KAGVTQTPRYLIKTRGQQVTLSCSPISGHRSVSWYQQTPGQGLQFLFEYFSETQRNKGNFPGRFSGRQFSNSRSEMNVSTLELGDSALYLCASSLGSGTSKGEQYFGPGTRLTVT.